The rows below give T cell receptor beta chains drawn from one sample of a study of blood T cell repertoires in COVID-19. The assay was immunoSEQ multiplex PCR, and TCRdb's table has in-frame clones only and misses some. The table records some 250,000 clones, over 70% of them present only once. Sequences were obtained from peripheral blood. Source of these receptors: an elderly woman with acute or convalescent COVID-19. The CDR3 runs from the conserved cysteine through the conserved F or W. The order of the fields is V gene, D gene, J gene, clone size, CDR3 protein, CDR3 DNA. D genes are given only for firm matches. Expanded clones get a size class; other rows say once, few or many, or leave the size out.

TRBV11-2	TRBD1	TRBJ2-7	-	CASSFRVDRGFEQYF	TGTGCCAGCAGCTTTCGAGTCGACAGGGGTTTCGAGCAGTACTTC
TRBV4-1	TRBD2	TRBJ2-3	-	CASSQHPSGRTDTQYF	TGCGCCAGCAGCCAACATCCTAGCGGTCGCACAGATACGCAGTATTTT
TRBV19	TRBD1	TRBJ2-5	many	CASKPKTGGQETQYF	TGTGCCAGTAAACCGAAAACAGGGGGCCAAGAGACCCAGTACTTC
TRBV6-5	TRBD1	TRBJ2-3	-	CASATGADTQYF	TGTGCCAGCGCAACAGGGGCAGATACGCAGTATTTT
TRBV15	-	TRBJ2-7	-	CATSVQSRSYEQYF	TGTGCCACCAGCGTTCAGTCCCGCTCCTACGAGCAGTACTTC
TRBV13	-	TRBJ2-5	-	CASSPFAGETQYF	TGTGCCAGCAGCCCCTTTGCGGGGGAGACCCAGTACTTC
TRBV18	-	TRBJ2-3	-	CASSPPARTDTQYF	TGTGCCAGCTCACCACCGGCCCGCACAGATACGCAGTATTTT
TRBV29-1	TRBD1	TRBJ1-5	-	CSARGQGDQPQHF	TGCAGCGCTCGGGGACAGGGGGATCAGCCCCAGCATTTT
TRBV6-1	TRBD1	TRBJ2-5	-	CASSETGGQETQYF	TGTGCCAGCAGTGAAACAGGGGGCCAAGAGACCCAGTACTTC
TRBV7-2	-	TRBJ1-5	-	CASSVQGNSNQPQHF	TGTGCCAGCAGTGTGCAGGGGAATAGCAATCAGCCCCAGCATTTT
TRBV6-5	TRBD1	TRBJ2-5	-	CASRLTGTAETQYF	TGTGCCAGCAGACTCACAGGGACAGCCGAGACCCAGTACTTC
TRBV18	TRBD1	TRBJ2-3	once	CASSTTGARTDTQYF	TGTGCCAGCTCAACAACAGGGGCTCGCACAGATACGCAGTATTTT
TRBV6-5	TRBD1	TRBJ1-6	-	CASRPGQVYNSPLHF	TGTGCCAGCAGACCAGGACAGGTCTATAATTCACCCCTCCACTTT
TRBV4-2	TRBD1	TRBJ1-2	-	CASSQERGLGYTF	TGTGCCAGCAGCCAAGAAAGGGGGCTTGGCTACACCTTC
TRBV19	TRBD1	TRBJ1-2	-	CASIDRGRVEGYTF	TGTGCCAGTATAGACAGGGGGCGCGTAGAAGGCTACACCTTC
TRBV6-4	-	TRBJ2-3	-	CASSDKAGTSTDTQYF	TGTGCCAGCAGTGACAAGGCAGGGACTAGCACAGATACGCAGTATTTT
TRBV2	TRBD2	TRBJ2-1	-	CASSQMGLASLGEQFF	TGTGCCAGCAGTCAGATGGGACTAGCGAGTTTGGGTGAGCAGTTCTTC
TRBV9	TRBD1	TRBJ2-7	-	CASSAGQGPYEQYF	TGTGCCAGCAGCGCCGGACAGGGCCCATACGAGCAGTACTTC
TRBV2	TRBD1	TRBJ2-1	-	CASTRAGGYNEQFF	TGTGCCAGCACCCGGGCAGGGGGCTACAATGAGCAGTTCTTC
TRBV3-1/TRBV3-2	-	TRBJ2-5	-	CASRADLQETQYF	TGTGCCAGCAGAGCGGACCTTCAAGAGACCCAGTACTTC
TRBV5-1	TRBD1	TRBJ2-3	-	CASSPRQGPDTQYF	TGCGCCAGCAGCCCCAGACAGGGGCCAGATACGCAGTATTTT
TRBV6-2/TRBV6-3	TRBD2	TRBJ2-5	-	CASSYLAGGRETQYF	TGTGCCAGCAGTTACCTAGCGGGGGGTAGAGAGACCCAGTACTTC
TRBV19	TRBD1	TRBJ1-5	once	CASSPRTGGADARNQPQHF	TGTGCCAGTAGTCCGAGGACAGGGGGCGCAGATGCTCGCAATCAGCCCCAGCATTTT
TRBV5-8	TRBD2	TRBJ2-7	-	CASSFPGLAMTYEQYF	TGTGCCAGCAGCTTCCCGGGACTAGCTATGACCTACGAGCAGTACTTC
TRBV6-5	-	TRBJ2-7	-	CASSYSGGYYEQYF	TGTGCCAGCAGTTACTCGGGAGGCTACTACGAGCAGTACTTC
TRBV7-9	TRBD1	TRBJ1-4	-	CASSPGQGNEKLFF	TGTGCCAGCAGCCCCGGACAGGGAAATGAAAAACTGTTTTTT
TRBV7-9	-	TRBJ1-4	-	CASSPGGSLFF	TGTGCCAGCAGCCCAGGAGGCAGCCTGTTTTTT
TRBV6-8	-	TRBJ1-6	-	CASSPTGLPDYSPLHF	TGTGCCAGCAGCCCTACAGGGTTGCCGGACTATTCACCCCTCCACTTT
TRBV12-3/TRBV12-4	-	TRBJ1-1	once	CASTTVSTEAFF	TGTGCCAGCACCACGGTGAGCACTGAAGCTTTCTTT
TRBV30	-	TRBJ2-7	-	CAWSVSATSYEQYF	TGTGCCTGGAGTGTCTCAGCGACCAGCTACGAGCAGTACTTC
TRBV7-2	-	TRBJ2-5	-	CASSSQRETQYF	TGTGCCAGCAGCTCCCAGAGGGAGACCCAGTACTTC
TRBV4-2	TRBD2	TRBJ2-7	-	CASSQVYLAGAKYEQYF	TGTGCCAGCAGCCAAGTTTATTTGGCGGGAGCAAAGTACGAGCAGTACTTC
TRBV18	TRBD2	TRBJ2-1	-	CASSLGGAGDNEQFF	TGTGCCAGCTCGCTAGGAGGAGCGGGAGACAATGAGCAGTTCTTC
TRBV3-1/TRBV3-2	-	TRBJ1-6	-	CASTQTDYNSPLHF	TGTGCCAGCACCCAGACAGACTATAATTCACCCCTCCACTTT
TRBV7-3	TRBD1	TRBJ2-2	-	CASSSLQGAGTGELFF	TGTGCCAGCAGCTCCTTACAGGGGGCGGGCACCGGGGAGCTGTTTTTT
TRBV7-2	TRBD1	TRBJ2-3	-	CASSLGPARQGNTQYF	TGTGCCAGCAGCTTAGGTCCCGCAAGACAGGGAAATACGCAGTATTTT
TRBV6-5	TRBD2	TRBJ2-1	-	CASSYSAGGYNEQFF	TGTGCCAGCAGTTACTCTGCGGGAGGGTACAATGAGCAGTTCTTC
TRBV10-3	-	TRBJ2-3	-	CAISESRSGTDTQYF	TGTGCCATCAGTGAGTCGCGGAGCGGCACAGATACGCAGTATTTT
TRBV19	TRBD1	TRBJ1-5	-	CASSRGEGQGVRQPQHF	TGTGCCAGTAGTAGGGGAGAGGGACAGGGTGTCCGTCAGCCCCAGCATTTT
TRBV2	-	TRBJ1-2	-	CASSDLRARGDGYTF	TGTGCCAGCAGTGACCTAAGGGCCAGGGGTGACGGCTACACCTTC
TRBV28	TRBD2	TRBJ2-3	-	CASLEGGTPDTQYF	TGTGCCAGCTTGGAGGGAGGGACTCCAGATACGCAGTATTTT
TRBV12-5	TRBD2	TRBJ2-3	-	CASGLQRGDTQYF	TGTGCTAGTGGTTTGCAGCGGGGGGATACGCAGTATTTT
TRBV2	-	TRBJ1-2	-	CASSRAETVVTGYTF	TGTGCCAGCAGCCGGGCTGAGACAGTGGTTACGGGCTACACCTTC
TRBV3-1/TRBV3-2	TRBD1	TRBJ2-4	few	CASSRTRDRGRLAKNIQYF	TGTGCCAGCAGCCGCACCCGGGACAGGGGGCGTTTAGCCAAAAACATTCAGTACTTC
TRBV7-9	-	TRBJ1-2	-	CASSEGLLLGYTF	TGTGCCAGCAGCGAGGGACTCTTATTAGGCTACACCTTC
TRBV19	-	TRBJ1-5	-	CASSIQRGDQPQHF	TGTGCCAGTAGTATTCAGCGGGGGGATCAGCCCCAGCATTTT
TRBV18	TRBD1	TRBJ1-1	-	CASSDRDREAFF	TGTGCCAGCTCTGACCGGGACAGAGAAGCTTTCTTT
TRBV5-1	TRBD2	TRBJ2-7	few	CASSFGGDTYEQYF	TGCGCCAGCTCCTTTGGGGGGGATACCTACGAGCAGTACTTC
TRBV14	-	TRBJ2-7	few	CASSQEQAYSYEQYF	TGTGCCAGCAGCCAAGAGCAGGCTTATTCCTACGAGCAGTACTTC
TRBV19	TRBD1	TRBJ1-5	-	CASSMTGIDQPQHF	TGTGCCAGTAGTATGACAGGGATAGATCAGCCCCAGCATTTT
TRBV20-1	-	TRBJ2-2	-	CSARGRRELFF	TGCAGTGCCCGGGGTAGGCGGGAGCTGTTTTTT
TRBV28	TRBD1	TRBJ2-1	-	CAIQRTGARNEQFF	TGTGCCATCCAGAGGACAGGGGCCAGGAATGAGCAGTTCTTC
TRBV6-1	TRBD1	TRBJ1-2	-	CASSETGAYGYTF	TGTGCCAGCAGTGAGACAGGGGCCTATGGCTACACCTTC
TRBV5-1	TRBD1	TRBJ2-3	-	CASSTGQGADTQYF	TGCGCCAGCAGCACGGGACAGGGGGCGGATACGCAGTATTTT
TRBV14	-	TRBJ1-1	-	CASSTNLGAGKGTEAFF	TGTGCCAGCAGCACCAACTTGGGCGCAGGGAAGGGAACTGAAGCTTTCTTT
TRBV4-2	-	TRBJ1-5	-	CASSQDFGTNQPQHF	TGTGCCAGCAGCCAAGATTTTGGGACAAATCAGCCCCAGCATTTT
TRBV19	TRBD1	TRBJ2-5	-	CASSPISGQGATQYF	TGTGCCAGTAGTCCTATCTCAGGACAGGGGGCGACCCAGTACTTC
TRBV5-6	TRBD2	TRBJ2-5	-	CASSLSAGGLTQYF	TGTGCCAGCAGCTTGTCGGCGGGGGGCCTGACCCAGTACTTC